By sample share, the clone carrying this T cell receptor beta chain is medium-sized. The antigen remains undetermined. Looked up from germline, CDR1 is SGHNT and CDR2 is YENEEA. The V gene lost 5 bases and the J gene lost 2 bases, with 13 bases spanning the gap. There are 14 residues in the CDR3. In each case, adjacent lung free of atypia was taken at least 2 cm from the tumor margin. The data belong to a study of T cells in localized non-small cell lung cancer. Overall study results and limits: Since sequencing was restricted to only one region of the tumor, intratumor heterogeneity remains a possibility. The study found T cell clonality highest in uninvolved adjacent lung, above tumor. Detection in adjacent lung was observed for a median approximately 53 of the top 100 tumor clones.

Sequencing used immunoSEQ multiplex PCR; TCRdb keeps in-frame clones, though not all of them. This table holds a few thousand clones, about two fifths found once. V gene TRBV11-3 combines with J gene TRBJ2-7, with D perhaps being TRBD1 or TRBD2 (5 bases each). Sample: normal lung tissue next to the tumor, taken before any cancer treatment. The sequence derives from a male donor at least 60 years old with stage I lung adenocarcinoma. The CDR3: CASSQGPYPYEQYF. Here the CDR3 DNA reads TGTGCCAGCAGCCAGGGACCTTATCCCTACGAGCAGTACTTC.